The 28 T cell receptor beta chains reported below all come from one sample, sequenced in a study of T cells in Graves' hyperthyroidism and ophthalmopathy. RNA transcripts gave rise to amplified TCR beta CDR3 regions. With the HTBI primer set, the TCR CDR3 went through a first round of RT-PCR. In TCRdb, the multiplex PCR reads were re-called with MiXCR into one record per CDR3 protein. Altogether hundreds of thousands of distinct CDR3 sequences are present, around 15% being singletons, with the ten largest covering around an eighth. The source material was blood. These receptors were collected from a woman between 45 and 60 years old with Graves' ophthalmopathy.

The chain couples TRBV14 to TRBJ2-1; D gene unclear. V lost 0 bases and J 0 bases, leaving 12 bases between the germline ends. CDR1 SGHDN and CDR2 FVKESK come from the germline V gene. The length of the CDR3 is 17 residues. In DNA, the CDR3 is TGTGCCAGCAGCCAAGATGTCGCTCCGAGCTCCTACAATGAGCAGTTCTTC. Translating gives CASSQDVAPSSYNEQFF.

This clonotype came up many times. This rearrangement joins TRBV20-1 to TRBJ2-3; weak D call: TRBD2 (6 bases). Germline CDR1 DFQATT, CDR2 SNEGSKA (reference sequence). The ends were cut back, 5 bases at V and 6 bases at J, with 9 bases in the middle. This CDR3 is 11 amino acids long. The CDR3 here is CSAASGDTQYF. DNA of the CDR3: TGCAGTGCTGCGAGCGGGGATACGCAGTATTTT.

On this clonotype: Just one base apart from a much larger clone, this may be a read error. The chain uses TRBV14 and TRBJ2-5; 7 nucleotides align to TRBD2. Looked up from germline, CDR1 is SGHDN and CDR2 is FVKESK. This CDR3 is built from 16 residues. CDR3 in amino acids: CPSSQEGREFSETQYF. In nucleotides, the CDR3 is TGTCCCAGCAGCCAAGAAGGGCGGGAGTTTTCAGAGACCCAGTACTTC. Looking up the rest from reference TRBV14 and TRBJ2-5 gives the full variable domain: EAGVTQFPSHSVIEKGQTVTLRCDPISGHDNLYWYRRVMGKEIKFLLHFVKESKQDESGMPNNRFLAERTGGTYSTLKVQPAELEDSGVYFCPSSQEGREFSETQYFGPGTRLLVL.

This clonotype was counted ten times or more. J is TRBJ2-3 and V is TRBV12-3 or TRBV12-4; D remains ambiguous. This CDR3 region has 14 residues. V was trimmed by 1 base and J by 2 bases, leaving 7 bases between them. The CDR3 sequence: CASSLEAITDTQYF. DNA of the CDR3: TGTGCCAGCAGTTTAGAAGCGATCACAGATACGCAGTATTTT.

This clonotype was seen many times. Here the CDR3 DNA reads TGTGCCAGCAGTACGGGACAGGGGTTTTACAATGAGCAGTTCTTC. Amino acid sequence: CASSTGQGFYNEQFF. This chain connects TRBV28 to TRBJ2-1, with TRBD1 identical over 10 bases. The germline V gene has CDR1 MDHEN and CDR2 SYDVKM. CDR3 length equals 15 residues. The trim removed 5 bases at V and 4 bases at J, leaving 5 bases unmatched. Filled out from reference TRBV28 and TRBJ2-1, the complete variable domain reads DVKVTQSSRYLVKRTGEKVFLECVQDMDHENMFWYRQDPGLGLRLIYFSYDVKMKEKGDIPEGYSVSREKKERFSLILESASTNQTSMYLCASSTGQGFYNEQFFGPGTRLTVL.

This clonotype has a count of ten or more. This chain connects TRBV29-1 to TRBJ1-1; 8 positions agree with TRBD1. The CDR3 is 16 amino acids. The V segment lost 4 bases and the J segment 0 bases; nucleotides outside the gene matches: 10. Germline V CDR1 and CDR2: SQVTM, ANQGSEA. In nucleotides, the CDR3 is TGCAGCGTTGGAGGGAAACAGGGGGTGATGAACACTGAAGCTTTCTTT. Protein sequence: CSVGGKQGVMNTEAFF.

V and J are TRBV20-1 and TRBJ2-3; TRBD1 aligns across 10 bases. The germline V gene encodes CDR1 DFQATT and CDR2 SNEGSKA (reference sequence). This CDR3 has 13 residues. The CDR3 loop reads CTPGQGLADTQYF. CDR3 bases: TGCACTCCGGGACAGGGGTTAGCAGATACGCAGTATTTT.

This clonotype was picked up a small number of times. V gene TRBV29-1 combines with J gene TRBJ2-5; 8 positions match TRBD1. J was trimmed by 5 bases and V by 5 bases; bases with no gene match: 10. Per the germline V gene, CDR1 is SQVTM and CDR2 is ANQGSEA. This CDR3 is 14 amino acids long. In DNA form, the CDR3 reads TGCAGCGTTCCCCGGACAGGGACCGAGGAGACCCAGTACTTC. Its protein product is CSVPRTGTEETQYF. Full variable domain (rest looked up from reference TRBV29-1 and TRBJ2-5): SAVISQKPSRDICQRGTSLTIQCQVDSQVTMMFWYRQQPGQSLTLIATANQGSEATYESGFVIDKFPISRPNLTFSTLTVSNMSPEDSSIYLCSVPRTGTEETQYFGPGTRLLVL.

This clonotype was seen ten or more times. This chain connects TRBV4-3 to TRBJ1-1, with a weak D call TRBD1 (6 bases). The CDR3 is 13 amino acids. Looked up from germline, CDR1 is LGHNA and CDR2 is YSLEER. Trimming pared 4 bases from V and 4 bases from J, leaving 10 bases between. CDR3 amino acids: CASSRDRITEAFF. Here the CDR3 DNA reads TGCGCCAGCAGCCGCGACAGGATCACTGAAGCTTTCTTT.

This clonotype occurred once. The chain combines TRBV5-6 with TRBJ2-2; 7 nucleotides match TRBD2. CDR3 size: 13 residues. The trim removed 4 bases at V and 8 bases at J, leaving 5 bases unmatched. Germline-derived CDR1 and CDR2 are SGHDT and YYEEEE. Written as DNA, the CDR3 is TGTGCCAGCAGCCCGGGACTACCAGGGGAGCTGTTTTTT. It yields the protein CASSPGLPGELFF.

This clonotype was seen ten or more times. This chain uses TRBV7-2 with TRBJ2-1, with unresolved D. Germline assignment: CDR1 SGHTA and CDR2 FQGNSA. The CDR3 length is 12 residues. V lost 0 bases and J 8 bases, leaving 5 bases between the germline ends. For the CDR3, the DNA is TGTGCCAGCAGCTTAGCGCCCTATGAGCAGTTCTTC. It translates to CASSLAPYEQFF.

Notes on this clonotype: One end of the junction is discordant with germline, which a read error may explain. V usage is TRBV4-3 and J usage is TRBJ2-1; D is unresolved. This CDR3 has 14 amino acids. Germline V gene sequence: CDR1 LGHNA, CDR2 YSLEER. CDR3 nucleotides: TGCGCCAGCAGCCAAGAATCGTGGGGAAATGAGCATTTCTTC. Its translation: CASSQESWGNEHFF.

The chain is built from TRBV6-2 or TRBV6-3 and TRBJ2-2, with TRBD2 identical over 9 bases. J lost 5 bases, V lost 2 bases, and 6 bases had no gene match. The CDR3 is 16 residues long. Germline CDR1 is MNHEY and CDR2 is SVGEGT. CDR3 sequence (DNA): TGTGCCAGCAGTTACCGGCTAGCGGGACTTACCGGGGAGCTGTTTTTT. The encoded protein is CASSYRLAGLTGELFF.

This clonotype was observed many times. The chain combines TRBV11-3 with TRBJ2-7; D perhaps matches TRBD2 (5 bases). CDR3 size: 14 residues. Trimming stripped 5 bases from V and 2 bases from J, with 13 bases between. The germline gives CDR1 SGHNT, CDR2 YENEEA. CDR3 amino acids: CASSLAAGPYEQYF. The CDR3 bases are TGTGCCAGCAGCCTGGCTGCGGGCCCCTACGAGCAGTACTTC.

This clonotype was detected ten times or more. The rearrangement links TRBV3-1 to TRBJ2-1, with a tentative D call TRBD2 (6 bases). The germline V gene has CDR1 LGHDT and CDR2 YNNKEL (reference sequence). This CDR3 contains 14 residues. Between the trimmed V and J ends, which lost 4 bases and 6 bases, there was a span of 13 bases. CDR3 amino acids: CASSLGLASNEQFF. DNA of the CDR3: TGTGCCAGCAGCCTCGGCCTAGCGAGCAATGAGCAGTTCTTC.

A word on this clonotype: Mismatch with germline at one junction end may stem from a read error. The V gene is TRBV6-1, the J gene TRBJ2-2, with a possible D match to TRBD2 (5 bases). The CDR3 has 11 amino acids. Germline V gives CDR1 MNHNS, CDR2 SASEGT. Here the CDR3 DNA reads TGTGCCAGCAGGGGTACCGGGGAGCCGTTTTTT. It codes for CASRGTGEPFF.

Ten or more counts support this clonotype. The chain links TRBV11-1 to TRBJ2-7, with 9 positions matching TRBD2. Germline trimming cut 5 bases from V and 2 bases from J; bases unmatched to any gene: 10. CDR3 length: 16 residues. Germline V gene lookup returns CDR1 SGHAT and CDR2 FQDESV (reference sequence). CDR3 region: CASSVRLAEFPYEQYF. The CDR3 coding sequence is TGTGCCAGCAGCGTTAGACTAGCGGAATTTCCCTACGAGCAGTACTTC.

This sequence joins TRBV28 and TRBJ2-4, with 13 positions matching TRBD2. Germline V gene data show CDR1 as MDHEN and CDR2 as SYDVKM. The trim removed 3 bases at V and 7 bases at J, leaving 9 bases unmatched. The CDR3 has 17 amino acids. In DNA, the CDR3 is TGTGCCAGCAGTTTCACTAGCGGGAGGGTTTATTGGAACATTCAGTACTTC. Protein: CASSFTSGRVYWNIQYF.

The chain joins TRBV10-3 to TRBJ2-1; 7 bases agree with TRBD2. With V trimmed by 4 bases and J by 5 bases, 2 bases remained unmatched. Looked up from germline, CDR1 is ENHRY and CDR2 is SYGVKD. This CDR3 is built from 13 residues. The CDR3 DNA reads TGTGCCATCAGTGGGGACTACAACAATGAGCAGTTCTTC. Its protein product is CAISGDYNNEQFF.

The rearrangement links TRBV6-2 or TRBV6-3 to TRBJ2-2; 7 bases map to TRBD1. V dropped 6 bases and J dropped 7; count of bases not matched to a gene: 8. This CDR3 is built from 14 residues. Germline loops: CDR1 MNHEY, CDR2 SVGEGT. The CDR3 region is CASRETGEHGELFF. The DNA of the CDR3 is TGTGCCAGCAGAGAAACAGGGGAACACGGGGAGCTGTTTTTT.

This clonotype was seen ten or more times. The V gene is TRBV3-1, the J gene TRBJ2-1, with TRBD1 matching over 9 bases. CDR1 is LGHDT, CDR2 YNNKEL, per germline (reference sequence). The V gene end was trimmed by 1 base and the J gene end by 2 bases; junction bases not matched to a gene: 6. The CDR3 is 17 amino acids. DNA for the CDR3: TGTGCCAGCAGCCAAGTCAAGGACAGGGGCCCCTACAATGAGCAGTTCTTC. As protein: CASSQVKDRGPYNEQFF.

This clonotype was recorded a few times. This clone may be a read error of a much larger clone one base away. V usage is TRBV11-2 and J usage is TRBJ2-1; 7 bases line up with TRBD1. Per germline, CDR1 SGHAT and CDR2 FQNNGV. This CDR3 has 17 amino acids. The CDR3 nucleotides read TGTGCCAGCAGCGCCCGCCGACAGGGTTTCGAGTACAATGAGCAGTCCTTC. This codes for CASSARRQGFEYNEQSF.

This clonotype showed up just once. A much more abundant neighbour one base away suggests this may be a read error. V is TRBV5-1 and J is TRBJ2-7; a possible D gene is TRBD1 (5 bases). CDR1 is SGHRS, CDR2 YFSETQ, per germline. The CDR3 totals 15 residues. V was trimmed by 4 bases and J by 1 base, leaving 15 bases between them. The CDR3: CASSRPVDTSYEQYF. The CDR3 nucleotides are TGCGCCAGCAGCCGCCCCGTGGACACGTCCTACGAGCAGTACTTC. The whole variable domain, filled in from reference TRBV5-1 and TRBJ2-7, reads KAGVTQTPRYLIKTRGQQVTLSCSPISGHRSVSWYQQTPGQGLQFLFEYFSETQRNKGNFPGRFSGRQFSNSRSEMNVSTLELGDSALYLCASSRPVDTSYEQYFGPGTRLTVT.

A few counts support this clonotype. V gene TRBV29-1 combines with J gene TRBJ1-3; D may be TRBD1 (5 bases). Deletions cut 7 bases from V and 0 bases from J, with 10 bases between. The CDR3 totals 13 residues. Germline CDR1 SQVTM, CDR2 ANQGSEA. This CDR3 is CSAATGSGNTIYF. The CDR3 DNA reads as TGCAGCGCAGCAACAGGCTCTGGAAACACCATATATTTT.

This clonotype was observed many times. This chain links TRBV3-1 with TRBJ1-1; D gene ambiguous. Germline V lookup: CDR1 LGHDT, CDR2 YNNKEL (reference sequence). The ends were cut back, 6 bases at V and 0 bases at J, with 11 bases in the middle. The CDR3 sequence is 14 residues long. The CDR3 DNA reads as TGTGCCAGCAGACCGACAAACTTGAACACTGAAGCTTTCTTT. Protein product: CASRPTNLNTEAFF.

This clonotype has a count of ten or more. This CDR3 is CASSPRQNMNTEAFF. DNA of the CDR3: TGTGCCAGCAGCCCTCGACAAAACATGAACACTGAAGCTTTCTTT. The chain combines TRBV7-8 with TRBJ1-1; D not certain. Trimming took off 5 bases at V and 0 bases at J, with 13 bases between the two ends. This CDR3 is 15 amino acids long. Looked up from germline, CDR1 is SGHVS and CDR2 is FQNEAQ.

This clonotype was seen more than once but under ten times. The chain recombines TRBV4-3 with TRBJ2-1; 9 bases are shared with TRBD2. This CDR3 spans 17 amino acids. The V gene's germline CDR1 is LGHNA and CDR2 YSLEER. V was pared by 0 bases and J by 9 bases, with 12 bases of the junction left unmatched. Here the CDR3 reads CASSQDRSGSYESEQFF. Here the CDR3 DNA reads TGCGCCAGCAGCCAAGATCGTAGCGGGAGTTACGAGAGTGAGCAGTTCTTC.

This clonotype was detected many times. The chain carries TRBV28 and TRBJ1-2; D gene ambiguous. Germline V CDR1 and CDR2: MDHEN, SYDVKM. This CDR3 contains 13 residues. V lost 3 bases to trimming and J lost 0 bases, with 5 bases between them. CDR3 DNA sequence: TGTGCCAGCAGTTTCGTATCTAACTATGGCTACACCTTC. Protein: CASSFVSNYGYTF.